Listed here are 5 T cell receptor beta chains from one sample, sequenced in a study of blood T cell repertoires in COVID-19. Generated by immunoSEQ multiplex PCR, the TCRdb table keeps only in-frame clones and is missing some. Here the sample spans about 64,000 clones, about three quarters being singletons. Sequencing was carried out using peripheral blood. These receptors all stem from a human donor in a cohort sampled during active COVID-19.

A few counts support this clone. The chain carries TRBV28 and TRBJ2-1, with 14 nucleotides matching TRBD2. The CDR3 is 22 residues long. V was pared by 8 bases and J by 0 bases, with 21 bases of the junction left unmatched. CDR1 is MDHEN and CDR2 is SYDVKM in the germline V gene. The CDR3 bases are TGTGCCAGCCGCCCAGAGTCAACCGGGACTAGCGGGGGTTACCTCTCCTACAATGAGCAGTTCTTC. It yields the protein CASRPESTGTSGGYLSYNEQFF.

This rearrangement joins TRBV7-8 to TRBJ2-5, with a weak D call TRBD2 (7 bases). Germline CDR1 reads SGHVS; CDR2 reads FQNEAQ. This CDR3 region has 14 residues. V was clipped by 5 bases and J by 5 bases, with 15 bases between them. CDR3 DNA: TGTGCCAGCAGCGAGGGGGGGGCTGGGGAGACCCAGTACTTC. Encoded protein: CASSEGGAGETQYF.

This clone was counted between two and nine times. V is TRBV6-2 or TRBV6-3 and J is TRBJ1-2; the D is unclear. The V end lost 5 bases, the J end lost 0 bases, and 16 bases lay between the germline ends. The germline gives CDR1 MNHEY, CDR2 SVGEGT. The CDR3 is 16 amino acids. The CDR3: CASSTRERGTNYGYTF. The CDR3 DNA follows: TGTGCCAGCAGTACCCGGGAGAGAGGGACTAACTATGGCTACACCTTC.

The chain carries TRBV28 and TRBJ1-1, with D unresolved. The ends were cut back, 6 bases at V and 7 bases at J, with 15 bases in the middle. This CDR3 spans 13 amino acids. Per germline, CDR1 MDHEN and CDR2 SYDVKM. CDR3 amino acids: CASSSRPGSEAFF. The CDR3 DNA sequence: TGTGCCAGCAGCTCCCGGCCCGGGAGTGAAGCTTTCTTT.

The chain uses TRBV5-1 and TRBJ2-3; 8 nucleotides agree with TRBD2. Unmatched junction bases numbered 9, after V lost 3 bases and J lost 6 bases. Germline CDR1 and CDR2: SGHRS and YFSETQ. The CDR3 covers 15 residues. The CDR3 DNA follows: TGCGCCAGCAGCTCCCTCTCGGGGGGGAGGGATACGCAGTATTTT. Protein: CASSSLSGGRDTQYF.